The 21 T cell receptor beta chains below come from one sample, sequenced in a study of CD8 T cells in ankylosing spondylitis. Overall study findings and caveats: There was a TCR beta motif, made of several highly homologous variants, that appeared characteristic of ankylosing spondylitis blood.

Each CDR3 protein is one row after TCRdb ran MiXCR on the 5' RACE reads. The sample shows around 490,000 distinct CDR3 sequences, about 5.4% of them seen only once. Their antigens are not known. Material: blood, either unsorted or a sorted T cell fraction (not recorded which). The receptors stem from a male donor with ankylosing spondylitis.

About this clonotype itself: This sequence may be a read error, since a much larger clone differs from it by one base. The chain joins TRBV5-1 to TRBJ1-6; D remains ambiguous. This CDR3 contains 15 residues. Germline V lookup: CDR1 SGHRS, CDR2 YFSETQ. This CDR3 reads CASTDGSSCNSPLHF. As DNA, the CDR3 is TGCGCCAGCACCGACGGGAGCTCCTGTAATTCACCCCTCCACTTT.

The chain joins TRBV7-9 to TRBJ1-2, with no clear D. The CDR3 has 13 residues. In germline, CDR1 is SEHNR, CDR2 FQNEAQ (reference sequence). Deletions cut 5 bases from V and 3 bases from J, with 10 bases between. CDR3 coding DNA: TGTGCCAGCAGCCCCGAGTTCGACTATGGCTACACCTTC. It translates to CASSPEFDYGYTF.

The sample holds many counts of this clonotype. This chain joins TRBV2 and TRBJ2-7, with D hard to call. Trimming left V 2 bases short and J 10 bases short, with 12 bases between. This CDR3 region has 12 residues. Germline loops: CDR1 SNHLY, CDR2 FYNNEI. The CDR3 here is CASSEYRVEQYF. CDR3 coding DNA: TGTGCCAGCAGTGAATACCGGGTTGAACAGTACTTC.

There are many counts of this clonotype. CDR3 sequence (DNA): TGTGCCAGCAGTTGGGGACGCAATCAGCCCCAGCATTTT. Its translation is CASSWGRNQPQHF. This chain joins TRBV12-3 or TRBV12-4 and TRBJ1-5; possibly TRBD1 for D (5 bases). V lost 4 bases and J lost 2, with 6 bases in between. This CDR3 has 13 amino acids.

There are many counts of this clonotype. The chain joins TRBV28 to TRBJ2-4; D unresolved. The CDR3 runs 13 residues. Trimming removed 7 bases from V and 3 bases from J, with 10 bases in between. The V gene's germline CDR1 is MDHEN and CDR2 SYDVKM. CDR3 protein: CASNLPGKNIQYF. CDR3 nucleotide sequence: TGTGCCAGCAACCTTCCTGGCAAAAACATTCAGTACTTC.

This clonotype has ten or more counts. V usage is TRBV20-1 and J usage is TRBJ1-2, with 7 bases that match TRBD1. Germline V gene sequence: CDR1 DFQATT, CDR2 SNEGSKA (reference sequence). CDR3 length: 11 residues. V shed 4 bases, J shed 14 bases, and the junction held 10 bases outside the gene matches. The CDR3 DNA reads as TGCAGTGCTATCGGACAGGCCTTGGCTACCTTC. It specifies CSAIGQALATF.

The chain uses TRBV7-6 and TRBJ2-3, with D possibly TRBD2 on 6 matching bases. The CDR3 loop spans 15 amino acids. Germline loops: CDR1 SGHVS, CDR2 FNYEAQ. Trimming took off 2 bases at V and 2 bases at J, with 11 bases between the two ends. DNA for the CDR3: TGTGCCAGCAGCTTAATAGCGGAATACACAGATACGCAGTATTTT. It is translated as CASSLIAEYTDTQYF.

Ten or more counts support this clonotype. The V and J genes are TRBV10-3 and TRBJ1-2; TRBD1 matches at 9 bases. The trim removed 6 bases at V and 7 bases at J, leaving 12 bases unmatched. Germline CDR1 ENHRY, CDR2 SYGVKD. CDR3 length: 15 amino acids. The CDR3 sequence: CAISYPTGGVSGYTF. The CDR3 DNA reads TGTGCCATCAGCTACCCGACAGGGGGGGTGTCTGGCTACACCTTC.

The sample holds a few counts of this clonotype. This CDR3 is CASSWRRDSTGELFF. The DNA of the CDR3 is TGTGCCAGCAGCTGGCGCCGGGACTCCACCGGGGAGCTGTTTTTT. The J gene is TRBJ2-2, the V gene TRBV7-2; the D gene is possibly TRBD2 (6 bases). The CDR3 consists of 15 residues. V lost 4 bases, J lost 4 bases, and 13 bases lay in between. The germline V gene has CDR1 SGHTA and CDR2 FQGNSA.

The sample holds a few counts of this clonotype. V is TRBV20-1 and J is TRBJ1-3; possibly TRBD1 for D (5 bases). Germline-derived CDR1 and CDR2 are DFQATT and SNEGSKA (reference sequence). Trimming removed 0 bases at V and 0 bases at J, with 18 bases between. The CDR3 runs 18 residues. The CDR3 is CSARDFRDGPPSGNTIYF. CDR3 bases: TGCAGTGCTAGAGATTTCCGGGACGGACCCCCCTCTGGAAACACCATATATTTT.

This chain connects TRBV7-6 to TRBJ2-1; 10 nucleotides match TRBD1. The germline V gene encodes CDR1 SGHVS and CDR2 FNYEAQ. Unmatched junction bases numbered 5, after V lost 5 bases and J lost 4 bases. The CDR3 sequence is 15 residues long. For the CDR3, the DNA is TGTGCCAGCAGCGCTAGGGACAGGGGTTACAATGAGCAGTTCTTC. It yields the protein CASSARDRGYNEQFF.

This clonotype has a count of ten or more. V gene TRBV28 combines with J gene TRBJ1-5, with D tentatively TRBD1 (6 bases). Trimming removed 1 base at V and 5 bases at J, with 12 bases between. CDR1 is MDHEN, CDR2 SYDVKM, per germline. The CDR3 totals 15 residues. The CDR3 DNA sequence: TGTGCCAGCAGTTTATTAGGGGGAGGGGATCAGCCCCAGCATTTT. Amino acid sequence: CASSLLGGGDQPQHF.

This clonotype occurred many times. The chain recombines TRBV5-1 with TRBJ2-1, with no clear D. The CDR3 is 13 amino acids. V was cut by 0 bases and J by 6 bases, with 7 bases left in between. Germline V CDR1 and CDR2: SGHRS, YFSETQ. CDR3: CASSLVVGNEQFF. CDR3 DNA sequence: TGCGCCAGCAGCTTGGTAGTAGGCAATGAGCAGTTCTTC.

This clonotype appeared many times. The CDR3 bases are TGTGCCAGCAGTGAATCAAATCAGCCCCAGCATTTT. This encodes CASSESNQPQHF. The chain employs TRBV6-1 and TRBJ1-5; no clear D. The CDR3 loop spans 12 amino acids. V gave up 2 bases and J gave up 4 bases, with 3 bases separating them. Germline CDR1 is MNHNS and CDR2 is SASEGT.

This clonotype was picked up many times. The chain uses TRBV20-1 and TRBJ1-1; D is unclear. CDR1 is DFQATT, CDR2 SNEGSKA, per germline (reference sequence). Trimming took 3 bases from V and 1 from J, leaving 6 bases between them. This CDR3 region has 12 residues. CDR3 in DNA: TGCAGTGCTAGTGTGGGGAACACTGAAGCTTTCTTT. It translates to CSASVGNTEAFF.

The chain is built from TRBV18 and TRBJ2-5; no reliable D call. Trimming left V 0 bases short and J 5 bases short, with 13 bases between. Germline CDR1 and CDR2: KGHSH and LQKENI. The CDR3 is made up of 15 amino acids. CDR3 DNA sequence: TGTGCCAGCTCACCACCGGGTGGTGTCCGGGAGACCCAGTACTTC. Protein: CASSPPGGVRETQYF.

At least ten counts were recorded for this clonotype. This chain connects TRBV12-3 or TRBV12-4 to TRBJ2-7, with D unresolved. This CDR3 has 12 residues. V was pared by 7 bases and J by 5 bases, with 12 bases between. The CDR3 nucleotides read TGTGCCAGCAACTTAAGCCCCGACGAGCAGTACTTC. This gives the protein CASNLSPDEQYF.

This clonotype came up many times. The genes are TRBV5-1 and TRBJ1-5; D is possibly TRBD1 (5 bases). CDR3 length: 16 amino acids. V dropped 4 bases and J dropped 6 bases, with 20 bases sitting between them. Germline assignment: CDR1 SGHRS and CDR2 YFSETQ. The chain's CDR3 is CASSPGPGGLSQPQHF. The CDR3 bases are TGCGCCAGCAGCCCCGGCCCTGGGGGTCTGAGTCAGCCCCAGCATTTT.

This clonotype was observed a few times. V and J are TRBV28 and TRBJ2-5; D tentatively reads TRBD1 or TRBD2 (6 bases each). The germline CDR1 and CDR2 sequences are MDHEN and SYDVKM. The CDR3 consists of 13 residues. V was clipped by 8 bases and J by 4 bases, with 14 bases between them. This CDR3 is CASLRGRGETQYF. The CDR3, as DNA: TGTGCCAGCCTTCGGGGGCGGGGAGAGACCCAGTACTTC.

This clonotype showed up many times. The chain combines TRBV5-1 with TRBJ1-5; tentative D call: TRBD1 (6 bases). The CDR3 has 14 amino acids. Deletions cut 2 bases from V and 2 bases from J, with 8 bases between. The germline V gene has CDR1 SGHRS and CDR2 YFSETQ. The chain's CDR3 is CASSFSGGNQPQHF. Here the CDR3 DNA reads TGCGCCAGCAGCTTTTCAGGGGGCAATCAGCCCCAGCATTTT.

This clonotype has just a few counts. The junction does not match germline at one end; this may be a read error. The chain is built from TRBV10-3 and TRBJ1-2; unclear D gene. This CDR3 comprises 15 residues. The germline CDR1 and CDR2 sequences are ENHRY and SYGVKD. For the CDR3, the DNA is TGTGCCATCAATGAGTCGAGGACGGTTAACTATGGCTACACCTTC. Residues: CAINESRTVNYGYTF.